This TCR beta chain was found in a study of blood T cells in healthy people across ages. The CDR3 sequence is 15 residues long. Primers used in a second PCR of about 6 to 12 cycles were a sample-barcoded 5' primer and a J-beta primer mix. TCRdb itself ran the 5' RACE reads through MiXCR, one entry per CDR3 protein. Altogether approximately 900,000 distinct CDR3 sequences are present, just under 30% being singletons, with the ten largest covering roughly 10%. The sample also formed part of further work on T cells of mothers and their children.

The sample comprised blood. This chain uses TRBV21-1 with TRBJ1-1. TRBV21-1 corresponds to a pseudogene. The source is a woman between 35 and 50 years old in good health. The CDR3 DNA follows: TGTGCCAGCAGCAAATCGAAGGGGACTAACACTGAAGCTTTCTTT. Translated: CASSKSKGTNTEAFF.